This T cell receptor beta chain derives from a study of regulatory dendritic cells for organ transplantation. Study-level background: LPS was added to dendritic cell cultures on day 6.

The data were produced by immunoSEQ multiplex PCR, yet TCRdb's version contains in-frame clones alone and is incomplete. This table holds approximately 22,000 clones, approximately 85% found once. Sorted subsets were CFSE-labeled and cultured roughly five days with allogeneic dendritic cells. Memory T cells were CD45RO+, naive were CD45RA+, sorted by FACS. For this clone: Its antigen is as yet unknown.

Deletions cut 7 bases from V and 1 base from J, with 22 bases between. CDR3 length: 17 amino acids. The germline V gene encodes CDR1 LNHDA and CDR2 SQIVND (reference sequence). The receptor was isolated from a human donor in good health. The specimen sequenced was naive CD4+ T cells from blood cultured with dendritic cells. Subset noted: CD45RA+ naive T cells. The chain has TRBV19 and TRBJ1-1; D is unclear. The CDR3 protein is CASKSGSGLSGNTEAFF. CDR3 sequence (DNA): TGTGCCAGTAAGAGTGGGAGTGGGCTATCGGGGAACACTGAAGCTTTCTTT. Full variable domain (remainder filled in from reference TRBV19 and TRBJ1-1): DGGITQSPKYLFRKEGQNVTLSCEQNLNHDAMYWYRQDPGQGLRLIYYSQIVNDFQKGDIAEGYSVSREKKESFPLTVTSAQKNPTAFYLCASKSGSGLSGNTEAFFGQGTRLTVV.